This T cell receptor (beta chain) originates from a study of blood T cell repertoires in COVID-19. Per germline, CDR1 SGHRS and CDR2 YFSETQ. V lost 4 bases, J lost 0 bases, and 4 bases lay in between. The length of the CDR3 is 12 residues. In assigning cohorts, the study relied on participant-reported clinical history. Recovered status in Cohort 3 required two negative PCRs, clearance, or symptom resolution. This table comes from immunoSEQ multiplex PCR, and its TCRdb copy is limited to in-frame clones, with some not included. The profile shows over 250,000 clones, approximately 90% of them singletons.

The receptor was isolated from a woman under 30 who had recovered from COVID-19. V and J are TRBV5-1 and TRBJ2-5; no firm D call. The sequenced material came from PBMCs or T cells enriched from blood (not recorded which). The CDR3: CASSTDQETQYF. The CDR3 DNA follows: TGCGCCAGCAGCACGGACCAAGAGACCCAGTACTTC.